Here is one T cell receptor beta chain with its context. The data stem from a study of glioma-infiltrating T cells after dendritic cell vaccination. Study information: Autologous tumor lysate was loaded overnight onto monocyte-derived dendritic cells grown about seven days with IL-4 and GM-CSF.

Amplification used 60 V beta primers and 13 J beta primers. TCRdb's copy holds only in-frame clones and misses some; the assay was immunoSEQ multiplex PCR. The sample has approximately 90,000 clones, under 90% seen once. Only patients with spare fresh-frozen tumor and over two years of follow-up were included. Before vaccination, two weeks after the third vaccination, and at progression, PBMC were collected. Sequences were derived from blood, sampled before dendritic cell vaccination. The source of this sequence is a human donor with glioblastoma.

CDR3 residues: CASSSSSGGVDTQYF. The CDR3 nucleotides are TGCGCCAGCAGCTCCTCTAGCGGGGGCGTAGATACGCAGTATTTT. V is TRBV5-1 and J is TRBJ2-3; 10 positions match TRBD2. This CDR3 spans 15 amino acids. Germline values: CDR1 SGHRS, CDR2 YFSETQ. J was trimmed by 5 bases and V by 3 bases; bases with no gene match: 6. The full variable domain, with the rest looked up from reference TRBV5-1 and TRBJ2-3, is KAGVTQTPRYLIKTRGQQVTLSCSPISGHRSVSWYQQTPGQGLQFLFEYFSETQRNKGNFPGRFSGRQFSNSRSEMNVSTLELGDSALYLCASSSSSGGVDTQYFGPGTRLTVL.